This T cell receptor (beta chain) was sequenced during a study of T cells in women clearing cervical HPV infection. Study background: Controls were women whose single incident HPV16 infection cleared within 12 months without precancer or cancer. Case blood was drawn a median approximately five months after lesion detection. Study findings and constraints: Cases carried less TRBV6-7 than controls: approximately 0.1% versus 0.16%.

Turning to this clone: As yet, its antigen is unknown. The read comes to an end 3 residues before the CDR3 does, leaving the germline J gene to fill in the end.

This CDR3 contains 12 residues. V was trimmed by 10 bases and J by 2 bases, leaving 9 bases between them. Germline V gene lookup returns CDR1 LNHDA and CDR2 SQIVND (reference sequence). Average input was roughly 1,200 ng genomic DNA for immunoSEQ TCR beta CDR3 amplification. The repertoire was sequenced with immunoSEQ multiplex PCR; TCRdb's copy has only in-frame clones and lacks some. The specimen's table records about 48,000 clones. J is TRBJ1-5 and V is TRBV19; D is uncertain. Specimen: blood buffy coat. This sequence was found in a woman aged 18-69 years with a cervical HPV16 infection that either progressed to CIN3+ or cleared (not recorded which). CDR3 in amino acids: CATGVGNQPQHF. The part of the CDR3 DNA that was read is TGTGCCACGGGTGTGGGCAATCAGCCC.